A selection of T cell receptor beta chains follows, all from one sample in a study of shared clonotypes between healthy human individuals. TCRdb keeps only in-frame clones here, not all; method: immunoSEQ multiplex PCR. Of about 560,000 clones listed, just over 75% are singletons. Sequencing was performed on PBMCs. These receptor sequences come from a woman aged 40 to 50 in good health. Some clones in this sample may be carry-over from other donors' samples. CDR3s include the opening cysteine and the closing phenylalanine or tryptophan. A D gene is named only where the DNA matches it firmly. The size entry is marked missing in some rows and otherwise reads once, few, many or a size class.

v_call: TRBV6-5
clone_size: .
j_call: TRBJ2-2
d_call: .
cdr3_aa: CASSYGVTSNTGELFF
cdr3_nt: TGTGCCAGCAGTTATGGGGTCACTTCGAACACCGGGGAGCTGTTTTTT

v_call: TRBV5-1
clone_size: .
j_call: TRBJ2-5
d_call: .
cdr3_aa: CASSLEGHQETQYF
cdr3_nt: TGCGCCAGCAGCTTGGAGGGCCACCAAGAGACCCAGTACTTC

v_call: TRBV7-7
clone_size: .
j_call: TRBJ2-5
d_call: .
cdr3_aa: CASSPDQETQYF
cdr3_nt: TGTGCCAGCAGCCCCGACCAAGAGACCCAGTACTTC

v_call: TRBV5-1
clone_size: .
j_call: TRBJ1-2
d_call: .
cdr3_aa: CASGNNYGYTF
cdr3_nt: TGCGCCAGCGGGAATAACTATGGCTACACCTTC

v_call: TRBV28
clone_size: .
j_call: TRBJ1-4
d_call: TRBD1
cdr3_aa: CASSTPGTVNEKLFF
cdr3_nt: TGTGCCAGCAGTACCCCCGGGACAGTTAATGAAAAACTGTTTTTT

v_call: TRBV19
clone_size: few
j_call: TRBJ1-2
d_call: .
cdr3_aa: CASSIPSGKGYTF
cdr3_nt: TGTGCCAGTAGTATTCCGTCAGGGAAGGGCTACACCTTT

v_call: TRBV29-1
clone_size: .
j_call: TRBJ2-2
d_call: TRBD2
cdr3_aa: CSVDGTSGGTGELFF
cdr3_nt: TGCAGCGTTGACGGGACTAGCGGGGGGACTGGGGAGCTGTTTTTT

v_call: TRBV5-6
clone_size: .
j_call: TRBJ2-5
d_call: .
cdr3_aa: CASSSMSGQETQYF
cdr3_nt: TGTGCCAGCAGCTCTATGAGTGGCCAAGAGACCCAGTACTTC

v_call: TRBV5-8
clone_size: few
j_call: TRBJ2-3
d_call: TRBD2
cdr3_aa: CASSWGGSSTLTDTQYF
cdr3_nt: TGTGCCAGCAGCTGGGGCGGGAGCTCGACACTCACAGATACGCAGTATTTT

v_call: TRBV13
clone_size: .
j_call: TRBJ2-7
d_call: .
cdr3_aa: CASSLGTAQTASF
cdr3_nt: TGTGCCAGCAGCTTAGGAACAGCACAGACCGCATCATTC

v_call: TRBV5-1
clone_size: .
j_call: TRBJ1-3
d_call: .
cdr3_aa: CASSLAGLDSGNTIYF
cdr3_nt: TGCGCCAGCAGCTTGGCAGGGCTGGACTCTGGAAACACCATATATTTT

v_call: TRBV7-2
clone_size: .
j_call: TRBJ1-4
d_call: TRBD1
cdr3_aa: CASGTGVGRTNEKLFF
cdr3_nt: TGTGCCTCCGGGACAGGGGTTGGTAGGACTAATGAAAAACTGTTTTTT

v_call: TRBV5-4
clone_size: .
j_call: TRBJ2-5
d_call: TRBD1
cdr3_aa: CASSSGTGRETQYF
cdr3_nt: TGTGCCAGCAGCTCTGGGACAGGGAGGGAGACCCAGTACTTC

v_call: TRBV28
clone_size: few
j_call: TRBJ2-7
d_call: .
cdr3_aa: CASSASSYEQYF
cdr3_nt: TGTGCCAGCAGTGCATCCTCCTACGAGCAGTACTTC

v_call: TRBV7-9
clone_size: .
j_call: TRBJ2-3
d_call: .
cdr3_aa: CASSQEWVRGTDTQYF
cdr3_nt: TGCGCCAGCAGCCAAGAGTGGGTACGGGGCACAGATACGCAGTATTTT

v_call: TRBV21-1
clone_size: .
j_call: TRBJ2-1
d_call: .
cdr3_aa: CASSPLKREGRCEQFF
cdr3_nt: TGTGCCAGCAGCCCCCTAAAGAGGGAGGGGCGATGCGAGCAGTTCTTC

v_call: TRBV11-3
clone_size: .
j_call: TRBJ2-1
d_call: TRBD1
cdr3_aa: CASSRRTGGTYNEQFF
cdr3_nt: TGTGCCAGCAGCAGACGGACAGGGGGCACCTACAATGAGCAGTTCTTC

v_call: TRBV9
clone_size: few
j_call: TRBJ1-4
d_call: .
cdr3_aa: CASSHDIRGAPEKLFF
cdr3_nt: TGTGCCAGCAGCCACGACATTCGGGGGGCTCCTGAAAAACTGTTTTTT

v_call: TRBV19
clone_size: .
j_call: TRBJ1-5
d_call: .
cdr3_aa: CASSRRTQGKQDQPQHF
cdr3_nt: TGTGCCAGTAGTCGCAGGACTCAAGGGAAGCAGGATCAGCCCCAGCATTTT

v_call: TRBV29-1
clone_size: .
j_call: TRBJ2-5
d_call: .
cdr3_aa: CSVDRVGGGETQYF
cdr3_nt: TGCAGCGTTGACAGGGTCGGGGGAGGAGAGACCCAGTACTTC

v_call: TRBV18
clone_size: .
j_call: TRBJ2-1
d_call: .
cdr3_aa: CASSPPQGGTYNEQFF
cdr3_nt: TGTGCCAGCTCACCACCCCAGGGTGGGACCTACAATGAGCAGTTCTTC

v_call: TRBV9
clone_size: .
j_call: TRBJ2-3
d_call: .
cdr3_aa: CASGSGASTDTQYF
cdr3_nt: TGTGCCAGCGGGAGTGGGGCTAGCACAGATACGCAGTATTTT

v_call: TRBV2
clone_size: .
j_call: TRBJ1-1
d_call: .
cdr3_aa: CASSGHGAEAFF
cdr3_nt: TGTGCCAGCAGCGGTCATGGCGCTGAAGCTTTCTTT

v_call: TRBV5-1
clone_size: .
j_call: TRBJ2-2
d_call: .
cdr3_aa: CASSSGPRTGELFF
cdr3_nt: TGCGCCAGCAGCTCTGGTCCCCGCACCGGGGAGCTGTTTTTT

v_call: TRBV9
clone_size: .
j_call: TRBJ2-1
d_call: .
cdr3_aa: CASSVDSRDNEQFF
cdr3_nt: TGTGCCAGCAGCGTAGATTCTAGAGATAATGAGCAGTTCTTC

v_call: TRBV27
clone_size: once
j_call: TRBJ2-2
d_call: TRBD2
cdr3_aa: CASSLTPRLAGGSNTGELFF
cdr3_nt: TGTGCCAGCAGTTTAACCCCTCGACTAGCGGGAGGATCGAACACCGGGGAGCTGTTTTTT

v_call: TRBV7-2
clone_size: .
j_call: TRBJ2-3
d_call: TRBD1
cdr3_aa: CASSSRGQNTDTQYF
cdr3_nt: TGTGCCAGCAGCTCACGGGGACAGAACACAGATACGCAGTATTTT

v_call: TRBV28
clone_size: .
j_call: TRBJ1-1
d_call: TRBD1
cdr3_aa: CASRRTGVNTEAFF
cdr3_nt: TGTGCCAGCAGGAGGACAGGGGTGAACACTGAAGCTTTCTTT

v_call: TRBV2
clone_size: once
j_call: TRBJ2-7
d_call: TRBD1
cdr3_aa: CASSSTGQGPSEQYF
cdr3_nt: TGTGCCAGCAGCTCGACGGGACAGGGACCAAGCGAGCAGTACTTC

v_call: TRBV13
clone_size: .
j_call: TRBJ1-1
d_call: .
cdr3_aa: CASSSRRPTNTEAFF
cdr3_nt: TGTGCCAGCAGCTCCCGACGGCCTACCAACACTGAAGCTTTCTTT

v_call: TRBV5-1
clone_size: few
j_call: TRBJ2-1
d_call: TRBD1
cdr3_aa: CASQTGDNNEQFF
cdr3_nt: TGCGCCAGCCAGACAGGGGATAACAATGAGCAGTTCTTC

v_call: TRBV7-6
clone_size: .
j_call: TRBJ1-1
d_call: .
cdr3_aa: CASSLGPLNTEAFF
cdr3_nt: TGTGCCAGCAGCTTGGGACCGCTGAACACTGAAGCTTTCTTT

v_call: TRBV7-3
clone_size: .
j_call: TRBJ2-2
d_call: TRBD2
cdr3_aa: CASSSPGHGRGTGELFF
cdr3_nt: TGTGCCAGCAGCTCCCCCGGGCACGGGAGGGGAACCGGGGAGCTGTTTTTT

v_call: TRBV9
clone_size: few
j_call: TRBJ2-1
d_call: .
cdr3_aa: CASSVGYEQFF
cdr3_nt: TGTGCCAGCAGCGTAGGCTATGAGCAGTTCTTC

v_call: TRBV7-3
clone_size: .
j_call: TRBJ2-1
d_call: .
cdr3_aa: CASSSPGQSEQFF
cdr3_nt: TGTGCCAGCAGCTCCCCAGGACAGAGTGAGCAGTTCTTC

v_call: TRBV27
clone_size: .
j_call: TRBJ2-1
d_call: TRBD2
cdr3_aa: CASTAPGLIYNEQFF
cdr3_nt: TGTGCCAGCACGGCACCGGGACTAATATACAATGAGCAGTTCTTC

v_call: TRBV12-5
clone_size: few
j_call: TRBJ2-3
d_call: .
cdr3_aa: CASGPSGGTDTQYF
cdr3_nt: TGTGCTAGTGGCCCTTCGGGCGGGACAGATACGCAGTATTTT

v_call: TRBV10-2
clone_size: .
j_call: TRBJ2-3
d_call: .
cdr3_aa: CASRGISDTQYF
cdr3_nt: TGCGCCAGCCGCGGGATTTCAGATACGCAGTATTTT

v_call: TRBV18
clone_size: .
j_call: TRBJ1-4
d_call: .
cdr3_aa: CASSPRPGTNEKLFF
cdr3_nt: TGTGCCAGCTCACCTCGGCCAGGGACTAATGAAAAACTGTTTTTT

v_call: TRBV19
clone_size: .
j_call: TRBJ2-1
d_call: .
cdr3_aa: CATRGWWRGYNEQFF
cdr3_nt: TGTGCCACCAGAGGGTGGTGGCGGGGATACAATGAGCAGTTCTTC

v_call: TRBV5-1
clone_size: .
j_call: TRBJ1-1
d_call: TRBD1
cdr3_aa: CASSQDRWDEAFF
cdr3_nt: TGCGCCAGCAGCCAGGACAGGTGGGATGAAGCTTTCTTT

v_call: TRBV2
clone_size: many
j_call: TRBJ1-4
d_call: .
cdr3_aa: CASSGQHEKLFF
cdr3_nt: TGTGCCAGCAGTGGGCAGCATGAAAAACTGTTTTTT

v_call: TRBV6-5
clone_size: few
j_call: TRBJ1-2
d_call: TRBD1
cdr3_aa: CASSSTQGSVGYAF
cdr3_nt: TGTGCCAGCAGTTCCACACAGGGGTCGGTTGGCTACGCCTTC

v_call: TRBV5-1
clone_size: .
j_call: TRBJ2-5
d_call: TRBD1
cdr3_aa: CASSAGTGGQETQYF
cdr3_nt: TGCGCCAGCAGCGCCGGGACAGGGGGTCAAGAGACCCAGTACTTC

v_call: TRBV5-1
clone_size: .
j_call: TRBJ2-7
d_call: .
cdr3_aa: CASSFQGRTYEQYF
cdr3_nt: TGCGCCAGCAGCTTCCAGGGGCGGACCTACGAGCAGTACTTC

v_call: TRBV19
clone_size: .
j_call: TRBJ2-6
d_call: TRBD1
cdr3_aa: CASSEPGQIISGANVLTF
cdr3_nt: TGTGCCAGTAGTGAGCCGGGACAGATAATCTCTGGGGCCAACGTCCTGACTTTC

v_call: TRBV6-6
clone_size: .
j_call: TRBJ2-1
d_call: TRBD2
cdr3_aa: CASSYSSGSRLGEQFF
cdr3_nt: TGTGCCAGCAGTTACTCTAGCGGGAGTAGGTTAGGTGAGCAGTTCTTC

v_call: TRBV11-2
clone_size: .
j_call: TRBJ1-2
d_call: .
cdr3_aa: CASSLEMGQINYGYTF
cdr3_nt: TGTGCCAGCAGCTTAGAGATGGGACAAATTAACTATGGCTACACCTTC